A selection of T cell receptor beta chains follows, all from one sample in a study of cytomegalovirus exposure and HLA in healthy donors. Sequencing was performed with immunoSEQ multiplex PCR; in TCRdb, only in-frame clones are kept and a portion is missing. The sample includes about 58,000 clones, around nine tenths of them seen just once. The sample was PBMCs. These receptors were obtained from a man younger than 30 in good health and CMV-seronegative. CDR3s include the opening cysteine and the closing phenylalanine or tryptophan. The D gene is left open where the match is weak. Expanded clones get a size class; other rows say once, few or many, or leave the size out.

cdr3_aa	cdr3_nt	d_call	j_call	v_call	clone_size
CASSEYTNYGYTF	TGTGCCAGCAGTGAATACACTAACTATGGCTACACCTTC	-	TRBJ1-2	TRBV25-1	-
CAWGRQGTGGETQYF	TGTGCCTGGGGCAGACAGGGGACAGGGGGAGAGACCCAGTACTTC	TRBD1	TRBJ2-5	TRBV30	-
CAWSSGGSGTRDTQYF	TGTGCCTGGAGTTCGGGTGGTAGCGGTACAAGAGATACGCAGTATTTT	-	TRBJ2-3	TRBV30	-
CASSLAGQHLEQFF	TGTGCCAGCAGTTTAGCGGGACAGCATCTTGAGCAGTTCTTC	-	TRBJ2-1	TRBV27	few
CASGRTGVPYEQYF	TGTGCCAGCGGACGGACAGGGGTTCCCTACGAGCAGTACTTC	TRBD1	TRBJ2-7	TRBV27	-
CAISVSKDERYEQYF	TGTGCCATCAGTGTTAGTAAAGATGAGAGATACGAGCAGTACTTC	-	TRBJ2-7	TRBV10-3	-
CASSLFGEDTEAFF	TGTGCCAGCAGTTTATTCGGGGAGGACACTGAAGCTTTCTTT	-	TRBJ1-1	TRBV27	-
CASSLGFAVTNTDTQYF	TGTGCCAGCAGCTTAGGATTTGCGGTTACAAACACAGATACGCAGTATTTT	-	TRBJ2-3	TRBV11-2	-
CASSPGPQGGNEQFF	TGTGCCAGCAGCCCGGGTCCCCAGGGGGGCAATGAGCAGTTCTTC	-	TRBJ2-1	TRBV11-3	-
CASSQGGGRRQYF	TGTGCCAGCAGCCAAGGGGGCGGCCGCAGGCAGTATTTT	TRBD1	TRBJ2-3	TRBV7-9	-
CASSQVPGGPHEQYF	TGCGCCAGCAGCCAAGTACCGGGAGGGCCCCACGAGCAGTACTTC	TRBD2	TRBJ2-7	TRBV4-1	-
CASSLMASGLVVDTQYF	TGTGCCAGCAGCTTAATGGCTAGCGGTTTGGTGGTGGATACGCAGTATTTT	TRBD2	TRBJ2-3	TRBV7-3	-
CASSSLLSYNEQFF	TGTGCCAGCAGTTCCTTACTCTCCTACAATGAGCAGTTCTTC	-	TRBJ2-1	TRBV27	-
CASTLTAGSYEQYF	TGTGCCAGCACCCTGACAGCGGGATCCTACGAGCAGTACTTC	TRBD2	TRBJ2-7	TRBV11-1	once
CSARLAGFTFF	TGCAGTGCTAGGCTAGCGGGGTTCACGTTCTTC	TRBD2	TRBJ2-1	TRBV20-1	-
CASAAGMNTEAFF	TGCGCCAGCGCGGCGGGGATGAACACTGAAGCTTTCTTT	-	TRBJ1-1	TRBV10-2	-
CAPEVLKAKNIQYF	TGTGCCCCCGAGGTACTCAAAGCCAAAAACATTCAGTACTTC	-	TRBJ2-4	TRBV28	-
CASSLGRGGDTQYF	TGCGCCAGCAGCCTTGGGAGGGGAGGAGATACGCAGTATTTT	TRBD2	TRBJ2-3	TRBV5-1	once
CASRQAPYEQYF	TGTGCAAGCCGACAGGCGCCGTACGAGCAGTACTTC	-	TRBJ2-7	TRBV7-8	-
CASSLAADTSGRAYNEQFF	TGCGCCAGCAGCTTGGCAGCAGACACTAGCGGGAGGGCCTACAATGAGCAGTTCTTC	TRBD2	TRBJ2-1	TRBV5-1	-
CASSLLGRVGGTDTQYF	TGTGCCAGCAGTTTATTGGGCCGGGTAGGGGGCACAGATACGCAGTATTTT	-	TRBJ2-3	TRBV27	-
CAWSSTPYGGYTF	TGTGCCTGGAGTTCCACCCCATATGGCGGCTACACCTTC	-	TRBJ1-2	TRBV30	-
CASSFGSSDNEQFF	TGTGCCAGCAGCTTCGGTAGCTCTGACAATGAGCAGTTCTTC	-	TRBJ2-1	TRBV11-2	-
CASSFVVTDIYGYTF	TGTGCCAGCAGCTTCGTAGTTACCGACATCTATGGCTACACCTTC	-	TRBJ1-2	TRBV7-2	-
CAWSRGTNNEQFF	TGTGCCTGGAGTAGAGGGACAAACAATGAGCAGTTCTTC	-	TRBJ2-1	TRBV30	-
CASSPLPADRAGGPLLYF	TGCGCCAGCAGCCCTCTCCCCGCCGATAGAGCGGGAGGGCCCCTCCTGTATTTT	TRBD2	TRBJ2-3	TRBV5-1	-
CASSLAGVGDPYEQYF	TGTGCCAGCAGCTTAGCGGGAGTTGGGGATCCATACGAGCAGTACTTC	-	TRBJ2-7	TRBV7-8	-
CASIETGSSTDTQYF	TGTGCCAGCATAGAGACAGGATCTAGCACAGATACGCAGTATTTT	-	TRBJ2-3	TRBV2	-
CSVEAGRRTDTQYF	TGCAGCGTTGAGGCGGGCAGGAGAACAGATACGCAGTATTTT	-	TRBJ2-3	TRBV29-1	-
CASRPLASYEQYF	TGTGCCAGCAGACCCCTGGCCTCCTACGAGCAGTACTTC	-	TRBJ2-7	TRBV27	-
CSAGTLYQETQYF	TGCAGCGCTGGGACATTGTACCAAGAGACCCAGTACTTC	-	TRBJ2-5	TRBV29-1	-
CSADRVNTQYF	TGCAGTGCGGACAGGGTAAATACGCAGTATTTT	TRBD1	TRBJ2-3	TRBV20-1	-